The following is a T cell receptor beta chain sequence with its context. The antigen this receptor binds is unknown. No clone much larger than this one lies a single base away; base qualities are absent. Library preparation used the immunoSEQ multiplex PCR assay. For the multiplex PCR, a mixture combining 60 forward primers for TCR Vbeta segments and 13 reverse primers for TCR Jbeta segments was used. The CDR3 region of rearranged TCR beta genes was amplified from genomic DNA with a multiplex PCR assay. The amplified TCR beta libraries were sequenced on the Illumina HiSeq System as 87-base-pair reads. From the authors' description of their analysis: In a later analysis, tens of millions of unique TCR beta chains were counted across the roughly 610 repertoires, and around 11 million of these chains were shared by at least two donors. Raw reads were error-corrected and collapsed into unique sequences with a nearest-neighbor algorithm that merged closely related sequences to remove PCR and sequencing errors. To assign V, D and J gene segments, CDR3 sequences were aligned to IMGT reference sequences. Each retained sequence needed at least a six-nucleotide match to both a V gene segment and a J gene segment. Rearrangements were classified as productive when the CDR3 lacked stop codons and remained in frame with V and J, and all other rearrangements were classified as non-productive. CDR3 was defined by IMGT convention, running from the second conserved V-encoded cysteine to the conserved J-encoded phenylalanine. Sequences without an unambiguous match to a single V gene segment were excluded from the earlier analysis of approximately 600 of the donors. In an earlier analysis of approximately 550 of the donors, V segments were called functional above 56.7% productive rearrangements and were called segregating when the between-donor standard deviation exceeded 5%. A statistical classification framework was built to diagnose cytomegalovirus status from the catalog of TCR beta chain sequences. In a later analysis, V and J genes were assigned by comparing TCR nucleotide sequences against IMGT/GENE-DB human TR gene sequences. A later analysis assigned CDR3 sequences and most-parsimonious VDJ recombination scenarios with the TCRdist pipeline. In a later analysis, each TCR beta chain was defined by its CDR3 amino acid sequence together with its V-gene family, and reads without a unique V-gene family were excluded. In a later analysis, 500 to 650 highly shared, low-generation-probability nucleotide sequences were removed to address suspected cross-contamination and a sequencing artifact. In a later analysis, a clonal expansion index for each public chain was calculated from normalized within-repertoire ranks of inferred template counts. In a later analysis, generation probabilities were computed with a VDJ recombination model fitted to out-of-frame rearrangements, and the resulting probabilities were checked against IGoR. Hypergeometric tests were used in a later analysis to score TCR-TCR, TCR-HLA and TCR-CMV co-occurrence, with a repertoire-size bias correction applied to the TCR pairs. To estimate false discovery rates, a later analysis permuted the HLA or CMV assignments 20 times. A later analysis grouped co-occurring TCRs with DBSCAN, adding TCRdist sequence similarity when clustering within HLA-allele-positive subsets. Repertoires with fewer than 30,000 or more than 120,000 public chains were left out of co-occurrence clustering, as were roughly five repertoires with anomalous nucleotide sharing. This immuneACCESS table, as held by TCRdb, lists in-frame sequences with V and J called but not all clones. Of the missing ones, under half trace to an unresolved V gene in checked studies; the others have no known cause. V and J calls plus clone size are reproduced from that table; the DNA served to infer D and trimming. The sample data list under 200,000 clones, and roughly 74% of these were observed just once. Less than 5% of the sample is in the top ten clones.

CDR1 SEHNR and CDR2 FQNEAQ were looked up in the germline V gene (reference sequence). The CDR3 goes from the cysteine to the phenylalanine over 18 residues. Of the read, only the CDR3 DNA is kept; its 54 bases are in frame from base 1. V is pruned by 5 bases and J by 2 bases, leaving 14 bases of the junction without a gene match. These data come from a study of cytomegalovirus exposure and HLA in healthy donors (dated by TCRdb to about 2017). Describing the broader study: In an earlier analysis of approximately 500 of the donors, approximately 260 Gb of sequence data and approximately 100 million unique TCR beta sequences from about 190 million T cells were reported. The aim of the study was to test whether cataloging public T cell receptors could identify signatures of past pathogen exposure. A later genetic analysis took genome-wide SNP genotypes for about three fifths of the roughly 700 donors and used that subset as a discovery cohort. Both class I and class II loci were covered by HLA typing, at four-digit resolution. In an earlier analysis of 587 of the donors, high-throughput TCR beta sequencing was used to judge whether each TCR beta V gene segment behaved as functional or pseudogenic. Typing coverage varied by locus: roughly 629-630 donors for A, B, C, DRB1 and DQB1; roughly 520 for DQA1; approximately 570 for DPA1; around 450 for DPB1. Roughly 300 gigabases of sequencing data and about 92 million unique TCR sequences made up an early release that covered 500 to 650 HLA-typed donors. Rather than using new phenotypic data, the later analysis identified candidate immune exposures from TCR beta sequences and from how often those sequences occurred across donors. All discovery cohort repertoires had been generated using a single sequencing platform. In addition to the first cohort of roughly 700 subjects, a separate validation cohort of approximately 130 different subjects was used. The study combined high-throughput TCR immunosequencing, statistical association of individual TCRs with disease status, and machine learning to predict cytomegalovirus infection status. On average, 235,054 unique TCR beta nucleotide sequences were sequenced per donor among about 400 genotyped donors of the cohort, with roughly 18% of those sequences being non-productive. Because of strong linkage in the cohort, five DR-DQ haplotypes were treated as single units for association and clustering. The study used immunosequencing to profile the T cell repertoires of 666 subjects and linked those repertoires to cytomegalovirus serostatus. Alongside the repertoire data, information on donor age, sex, ethnicity and CMV serostatus was compiled. Of the 300 to 500 genotyped donors, 81% were placed in the genetic ancestry cluster associated with self-reported Caucasian donors. A later analysis re-analyzed previously published TCR beta repertoires from 550 to 700 donors and added high-resolution HLA genotyping to study TCR occurrence patterns.

The cohort comprised some 680 healthy bone marrow donors. Cohort members were all nominally healthy when sampled, although unrecorded immune exposures were likely present. The donor was CMV seronegative and belonged to the group of around 350 seronegative cohort members. A peripheral blood sample was collected from each donor, and TCR beta sequencing was performed on peripheral blood mononuclear cells. Genomic DNA was extracted from the blood cell samples with the Qiagen DNeasy Blood Extraction Kit. General findings and caveats noted by the study authors: According to a later analysis, TCR association rates differed among HLA loci, with DRB1 alleles showing the most associated TCRs and HLA-C alleles showing the fewest. Immune exposure information for the cohort was limited to CMV serostatus. A cluster of highly shared sequence variants was judged likely to be a technical artifact of the sequencing pipeline. It was suggested by the authors that the approach could potentially be generalized to other disease states and immunological phenotypes. V-gene and J-gene trimming of TCR beta chains was associated with a missense DCLRE1C variant in a later genetic analysis, and the association was replicated in an independent cohort. According to a later genetic analysis, donors in an Asian-associated ancestry cluster had fewer N-insertions in productive TCRs than the roughly 660-donor mean. The study gave a list of 150 to 200 TCR beta chains associated with cytomegalovirus. Because counts were too low, seventeen rarely observed V segments, including chromosome 9 orphons, were excluded from the earlier analysis of about 500 of the donors. A further reported finding was that TCR beta sequences accurately predicted the HLA-A and HLA-B alleles for most subjects in the first cohort. Some IMGT-functional V segments, including TRBV6-2 and TRBV6-3, could not be distinguished by the 87-base-pair reads and were therefore excluded. The classifier was reported to diagnose cytomegalovirus status with high specificity and sensitivity in both the original and validation cohorts. In a later analysis, around 17,000 TCR beta sequences were associated with specific HLA alleles at a false discovery rate of 0.05. A few of the identified cytomegalovirus-associated TCR beta chains were confirmed in vitro to be specific for cytomegalovirus antigens. In a later analysis, HLA-associated TCR beta chains showed more clonal expansion and lower generation probabilities than non-associated chains that were equally common. According to a later analysis, most CMV-associated TCR beta chains appeared to be HLA-restricted, and the HLA associations seemed to be driven largely by CMV exposure. Strong co-occurrence of HLA alleles, especially DR and DQ, made assigning TCR associations to individual alleles difficult. A later analysis reported that several top co-occurrence clusters appeared linked to parvovirus B19, influenza, CMV and Epstein-Barr virus. Linkage disequilibrium might explain the correlated functional status among segregating V segments, but an unknown experimental factor could not be excluded. Roughly uniform sequencing depth across donors was assumed in presence/absence analyses, although this assumption may not hold. This cohort had only TCR beta chains sequenced, and the lack of alpha or paired-chain data limited which features could be detected. While some public TCRs were present in many individuals, most TCR sequences turned up only very rarely across donors. Because HLA typing was missing for some donors at each locus, association tests included only the typed subset. In an earlier analysis of around 500 of the donors, most TCR beta V segments appeared in productive rearrangements about 87% or about 30% of the time, broadly matching IMGT annotations.

The chain is encoded by TRBV7-9 joined to TRBJ2-4, with 8 middle bases fitting TRBD1. The TCR originated in a male donor in good health and CMV-seronegative. The sequencing input was PBMCs. The CDR3 here reads CASSHIRTGTLSKNIQYF. The nucleotides read TGTGCCAGCAGCCACATTAGGACAGGGACCTTATCCAAAAACATTCAGTACTTC.